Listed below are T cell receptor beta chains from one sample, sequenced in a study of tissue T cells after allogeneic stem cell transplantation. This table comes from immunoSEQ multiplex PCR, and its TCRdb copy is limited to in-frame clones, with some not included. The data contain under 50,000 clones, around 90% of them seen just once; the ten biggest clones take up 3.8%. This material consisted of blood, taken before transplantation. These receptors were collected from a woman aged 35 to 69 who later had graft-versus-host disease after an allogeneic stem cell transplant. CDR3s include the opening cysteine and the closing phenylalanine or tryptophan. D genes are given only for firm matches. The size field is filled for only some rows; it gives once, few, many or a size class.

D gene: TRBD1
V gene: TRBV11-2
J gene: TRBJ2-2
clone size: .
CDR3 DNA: TGTGCCAGCAGACCGGTACCGGACAGGCAACCGAACACCGGGGAGCTGTTTTTT
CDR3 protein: CASRPVPDRQPNTGELFF

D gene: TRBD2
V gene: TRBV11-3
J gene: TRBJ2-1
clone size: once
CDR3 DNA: TGTGCCTGGGGGGGTACGTATAGCTCCTACAATGAGCAGTTCTTC
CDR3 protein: CAWGGTYSSYNEQFF

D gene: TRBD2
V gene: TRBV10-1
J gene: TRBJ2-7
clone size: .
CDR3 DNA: TGCGCCAGCAGTGAGTATCGACTAGCGGGATCGGACGAGCAGTACTTC
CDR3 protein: CASSEYRLAGSDEQYF

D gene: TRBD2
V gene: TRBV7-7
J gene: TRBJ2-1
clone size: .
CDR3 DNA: TGTGCTAGCAGCCCAAATCGCGGGAGGGGCCTGGATGAGCAGTTCTTC
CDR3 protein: CASSPNRGRGLDEQFF

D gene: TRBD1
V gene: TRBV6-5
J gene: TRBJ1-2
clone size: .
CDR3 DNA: TGTGCCAGCAGTTACGGGACAGGGGTTGGTGGCTACACCTTC
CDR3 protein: CASSYGTGVGGYTF

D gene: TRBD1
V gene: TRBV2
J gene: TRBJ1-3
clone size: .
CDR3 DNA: TGTGCCAGCAGTGAAGTGGGACAGATCTCTGGAAACACCATATATTTT
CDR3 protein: CASSEVGQISGNTIYF

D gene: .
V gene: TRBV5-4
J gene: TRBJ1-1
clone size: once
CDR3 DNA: TGTGCCAGCTCCGGGGGAGGGAATTCCTTTGAAGCTTTCTTT
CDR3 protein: CASSGGGNSFEAFF

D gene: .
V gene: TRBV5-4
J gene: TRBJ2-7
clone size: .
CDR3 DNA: TGTGCCAGCAGCTTGGCTCAAAGGGGATACTCCTACGAGCAGTACTTC
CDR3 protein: CASSLAQRGYSYEQYF

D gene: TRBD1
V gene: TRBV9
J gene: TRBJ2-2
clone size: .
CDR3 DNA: TGTGCCACCAATCAGGGGACAGGGAACACCGGGGAGCTGTTTTTT
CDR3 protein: CATNQGTGNTGELFF

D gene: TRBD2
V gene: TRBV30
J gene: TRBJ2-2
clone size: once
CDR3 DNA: TGTGCCTGGAGACGGACCGGGACTAGCGTGGGCGGGGAGCTGTTTTTT
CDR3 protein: CAWRRTGTSVGGELFF

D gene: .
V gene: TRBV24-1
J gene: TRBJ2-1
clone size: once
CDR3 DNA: TGTGCCACCAGTGAAGTTCCCTACAATGAGCAGTTCTTC
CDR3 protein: CATSEVPYNEQFF

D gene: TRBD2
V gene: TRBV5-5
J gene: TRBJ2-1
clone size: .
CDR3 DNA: TGTGCCAGCAACTCCGCGGGAGGTGAGCAGTTCTTC
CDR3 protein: CASNSAGGEQFF

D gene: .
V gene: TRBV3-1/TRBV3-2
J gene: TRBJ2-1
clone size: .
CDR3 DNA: TGTGCCAGCAGCCAAGGGTCAGGTACAGGTGAGCAGTTCTTC
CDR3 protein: CASSQGSGTGEQFF

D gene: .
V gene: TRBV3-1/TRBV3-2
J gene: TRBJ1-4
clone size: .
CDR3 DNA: TGTGCCAGCAGCCACGGTGAAAAACTGTTTTTT
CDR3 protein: CASSHGEKLFF

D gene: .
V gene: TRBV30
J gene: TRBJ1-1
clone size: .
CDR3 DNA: TGTGCCTGGAGGGGCGGGGAGGACACTGAAGCTTTCTTT
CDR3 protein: CAWRGGEDTEAFF

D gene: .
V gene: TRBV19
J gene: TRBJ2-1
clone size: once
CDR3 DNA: TGTGCCAGTAGTATAAGGAGCAATGAGCAGTTCTTC
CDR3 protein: CASSIRSNEQFF

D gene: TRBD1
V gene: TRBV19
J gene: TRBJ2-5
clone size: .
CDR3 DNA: TGTGCCAGTAGTGACAGGGTGGAGACCCAGTACTTC
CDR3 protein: CASSDRVETQYF

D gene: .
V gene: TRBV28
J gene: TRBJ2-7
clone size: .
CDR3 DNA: TGTGCCAGCAGCTCTACCGGGACGGCCTTACACTACGAGCAGTACTTC
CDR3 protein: CASSSTGTALHYEQYF

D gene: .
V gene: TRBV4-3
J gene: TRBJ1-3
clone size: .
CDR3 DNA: TGCGCCAGCAGCCAAGTGGTGAACAGCCGGGGAAACACCATATATTTT
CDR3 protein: CASSQVVNSRGNTIYF

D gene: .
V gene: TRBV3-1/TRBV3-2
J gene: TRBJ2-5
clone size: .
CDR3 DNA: TGTGCCAGCAGCCACAAGGGCGCCCTTAGAGAGACCCAGTACTTC
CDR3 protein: CASSHKGALRETQYF

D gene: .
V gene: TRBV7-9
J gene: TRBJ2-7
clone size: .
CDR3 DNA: TGTGCCAGCAGCTTAGGGACAACAAGCTCCTACGAGCAGTACTTC
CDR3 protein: CASSLGTTSSYEQYF

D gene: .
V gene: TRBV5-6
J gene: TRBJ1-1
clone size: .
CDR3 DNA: TGTGCCAGCAGCTTCTGGAGGAAGAACACTGAAGCTTTCTTT
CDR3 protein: CASSFWRKNTEAFF

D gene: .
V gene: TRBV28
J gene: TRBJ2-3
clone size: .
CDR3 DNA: TGTGCCAGCTTCCCCACGCCCGGACATACCATCACAGATACGCAGTATTTT
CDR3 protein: CASFPTPGHTITDTQYF

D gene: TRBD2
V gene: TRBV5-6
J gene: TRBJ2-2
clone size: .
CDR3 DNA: TGTGCCAGCAGCTTATTTTCTGCGGGAGGGAACACCGGGGAGCTGTTTTTT
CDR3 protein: CASSLFSAGGNTGELFF

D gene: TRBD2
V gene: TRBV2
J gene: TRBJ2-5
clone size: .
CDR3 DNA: TGTGCCAGCAGTGCTGTGGCGGGAGATGAGACCCAGTACTTC
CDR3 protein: CASSAVAGDETQYF

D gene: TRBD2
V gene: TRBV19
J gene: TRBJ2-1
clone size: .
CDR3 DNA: TGTGCCAGTAGTATATGGGGGGGACCACGGGATTACAATGAGCAGTTCTTC
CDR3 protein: CASSIWGGPRDYNEQFF

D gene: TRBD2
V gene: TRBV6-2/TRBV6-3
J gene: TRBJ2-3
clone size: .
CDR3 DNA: TGTGCCAGCAGTTACCTCCGACTAGCGGGAGTCGGAGATACGCAGTATTTT
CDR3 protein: CASSYLRLAGVGDTQYF

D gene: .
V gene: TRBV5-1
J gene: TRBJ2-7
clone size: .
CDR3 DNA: TGCGCCAGCAGCTTGTCCGGGGCCTACGAGCAGTACTTC
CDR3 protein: CASSLSGAYEQYF

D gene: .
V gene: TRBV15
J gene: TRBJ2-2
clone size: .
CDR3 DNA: TGTGCCACCAGCGGCCCCGGGACTGGGAACACCGGGGAGCTGTTTTTT
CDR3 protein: CATSGPGTGNTGELFF

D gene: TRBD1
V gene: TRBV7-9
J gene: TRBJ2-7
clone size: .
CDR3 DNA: TGTGCCAGCAGCTTAACTCCAACCGGGACAGGGTCGGGCGAGCAGTACTTC
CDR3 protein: CASSLTPTGTGSGEQYF

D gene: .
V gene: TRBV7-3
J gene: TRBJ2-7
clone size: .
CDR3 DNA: TGTGCCCGGAATAAGACTAGGCACTCCTACGAGCAGTACTTC
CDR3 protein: CARNKTRHSYEQYF

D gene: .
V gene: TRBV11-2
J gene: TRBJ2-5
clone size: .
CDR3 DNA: TGTGCCAGCAGCACGGGCCTGGGACGCCCTGACTTC
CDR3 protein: CASSTGLGRPDF

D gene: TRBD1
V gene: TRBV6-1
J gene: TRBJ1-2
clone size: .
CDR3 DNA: TGTGCCAGCAGGCCGAACGGACAGGGCGGCTATGGCTACACCTTC
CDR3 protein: CASRPNGQGGYGYTF

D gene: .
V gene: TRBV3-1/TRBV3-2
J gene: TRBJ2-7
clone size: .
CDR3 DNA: TGTGCCAGCAGCCAAGACAGGGCCCACGAGCAGTACTTC
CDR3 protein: CASSQDRAHEQYF

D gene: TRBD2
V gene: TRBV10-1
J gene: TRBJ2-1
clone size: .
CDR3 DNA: TGCGCCAGCAGTGACCCACTAGCGGGAAACAATGAGCAGTTCTTC
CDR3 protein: CASSDPLAGNNEQFF

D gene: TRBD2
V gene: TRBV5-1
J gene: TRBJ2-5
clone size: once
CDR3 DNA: TGCGCCAGCAGCTTGGGCGGACTAGCGTCGACGGGAGAGACCCAGTACTTC
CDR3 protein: CASSLGGLASTGETQYF

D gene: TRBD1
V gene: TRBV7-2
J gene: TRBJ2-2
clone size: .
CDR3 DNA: TGTGCCAGCAACGCCCTTCTGGGGACAGGGGGCACCGGGGAGCTGTTTTTT
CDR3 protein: CASNALLGTGGTGELFF

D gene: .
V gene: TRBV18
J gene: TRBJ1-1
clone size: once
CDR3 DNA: TGTGCCAGCTCACCCTCCCGAGGGGACACTGAAGCTTTCTTT
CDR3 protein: CASSPSRGDTEAFF

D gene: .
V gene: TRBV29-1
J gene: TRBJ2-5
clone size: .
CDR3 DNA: TGCAGCGTTGATAGGTACCAAGAGACCCAGTACTTC
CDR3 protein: CSVDRYQETQYF

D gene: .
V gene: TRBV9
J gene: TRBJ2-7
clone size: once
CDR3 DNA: TGTGCCAGCAGCCCCGGGGGGCAGCACGAGCAGTACTTC
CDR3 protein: CASSPGGQHEQYF

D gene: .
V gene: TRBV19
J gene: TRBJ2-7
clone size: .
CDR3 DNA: TGTGCCAGTAGTACGTCAGGGAGGTTGTCCGAGCAGTACTTC
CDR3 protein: CASSTSGRLSEQYF

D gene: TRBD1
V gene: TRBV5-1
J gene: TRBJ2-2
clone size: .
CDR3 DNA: TGCGCCAGCTATGGGACAGCAAACACCGGGGAGCTGTTTTTT
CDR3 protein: CASYGTANTGELFF